This T cell receptor beta chain was identified during a study of cytomegalovirus exposure and HLA in healthy donors. PCR used 60 Vbeta primers and 13 Jbeta primers. Produced via immunoSEQ multiplex PCR; TCRdb's table is partial and in-frame only. Found here are about 160,000 clones, approximately 80% of them singletons; the top ten hold under 5%. Donors in the study were healthy people who gave bone marrow. The V end lost 3 bases, the J end lost 5 bases, and 13 bases lay between the germline ends. Germline assignment: CDR1 LNHDA and CDR2 SQIVND (reference sequence). The CDR3 has 15 residues. This receptor was taken from a woman aged 50 to 60 in good health and CMV-seropositive. Sequencing was carried out using PBMCs. The rearrangement joins TRBV19 to TRBJ1-4; D gene unclear. The CDR3 bases are TGTGCCAGTAGTATCGGAGGGCAGGAGAATGAAAAACTGTTTTTT. Translation: CASSIGGQENEKLFF.